This T cell receptor (beta chain) was found in a study of shared clonotypes between healthy human individuals. Sorted-subset replicate PCR reactions were performed with approximately 0.2 ug DNA, corresponding to tens of thousands of T cell genomes. Data came from immunoSEQ multiplex PCR; TCRdb stores just in-frame clones and leaves some out. The sample has approximately 1,500,000 clones, approximately 96% seen once. The V and J ends lost 8 bases and 4 bases respectively, with 17 bases between them. This CDR3 is 15 amino acids long. In germline, CDR1 is MDHEN, CDR2 SYDVKM. The sequenced material came from naive CD4+ T cells sorted from blood. Specified subset: CD45RA+ positively selected. The chain links TRBV28 to TRBJ2-2; TRBD2 might be the D (7 bases). The origin of this receptor is a man aged 30-40 years in good health. CDR3 protein: CASDRGGGFTGELFF. The CDR3 DNA reads as TGTGCCAGCGACCGAGGGGGGGGATTCACCGGGGAGCTGTTTTTT. Looking up the rest from reference TRBV28 and TRBJ2-2 gives the full variable domain: DVKVTQSSRYLVKRTGEKVFLECVQDMDHENMFWYRQDPGLGLRLIYFSYDVKMKEKGDIPEGYSVSREKKERFSLILESASTNQTSMYLCASDRGGGFTGELFFGEGSRLTVL.